The source of this TCR beta chain is a study of CDR3 diversity in severe acne. This clonotype was detected many times. TCRdb processed the PCR reads anew with MiXCR; each CDR3 protein has one entry. This table has approximately 90,000 distinct CDR3 sequences, about half appearing once. After removal of 3 bases from V and 1 base from J, the junction contained 1 base not matched to a gene. This CDR3 has 14 amino acids. Germline-derived CDR1 and CDR2 are SEHNR and FQNEAQ (reference sequence). The sequence was obtained from a male donor with severe acne vulgaris. V is TRBV7-9 and J is TRBJ2-3; 7 bases fit TRBD1. The sequencing sample was made of blood. The CDR3 DNA follows: TGTGCCAGCAGCTTCGGACAGGGCACAGATACGCAGTATTTT. Its protein product is CASSFGQGTDTQYF. Supplemented by reference TRBV7-9 and TRBJ2-3, the full variable domain reads DTGVSQNPRHKITKRGQNVTFRCDPISEHNRLYWYRQTLGQGPEFLTYFQNEAQLEKSRLLSDRFSAERPKGSFSTLEIQRTEQGDSAMYLCASSFGQGTDTQYFGPGTRLTVL.